These 10 T cell receptor beta chains share one sample of origin, sequenced in a study of CD8 T cells in Susac syndrome. cDNA came from about 0.51 to 1 ug RNA primed by random hexamers. TCRdb used MiXCR to reprocess the immunoSEQ multiplex PCR reads, holding one entry per CDR3 protein. Of 150,000 or so distinct CDR3 sequences detected, around 94% appear once; the ten largest clones hold roughly 0.1%. The sample taken for sequencing was CD4+ T cells from PBMCs. Receptors were obtained from a human donor with multiple sclerosis.

V and J are TRBV3-1 and TRBJ1-2; D is unresolved. The CDR3 has 13 residues. V lost 2 bases to trimming and J lost 4 bases, with 8 bases between them. In germline, CDR1 is LGHDT, CDR2 YNNKEL (reference sequence). CDR3 amino acids: CASSQLDSYGYTF. The DNA of the CDR3 is TGTGCCAGCAGCCAATTGGATAGCTATGGCTACACCTTC.

The rearrangement links TRBV9 to TRBJ1-2, with TRBD1 matching 11 bases. The CDR3 spans 15 residues. Germline V gives CDR1 SGDLS, CDR2 YYNGEE. The ends lost 2 bases at V and 8 bases at J; junction bases unmatched: 8. The CDR3 loop is CASSVSGQGAGGYTF. CDR3 nucleotides: TGTGCCAGCAGCGTGAGTGGACAGGGGGCAGGCGGCTACACCTTC.

The CDR3 DNA reads TGTGCCTGGGACCCGAGTATTGGGGCCAACGTCCTGACTTTC. Protein: CAWDPSIGANVLTF. The chain links TRBV30 to TRBJ2-6; D not certain. Germline V lookup: CDR1 GTSNPN, CDR2 SVGIG (reference sequence). Between the trimmed V and J ends, which lost 5 bases and 3 bases, there was a span of 11 bases. The CDR3 loop spans 14 amino acids.

The chain carries TRBV12-3 or TRBV12-4 and TRBJ2-1, with TRBD1 identical over 7 bases. The V and J ends lost 4 bases and 6 bases, in that order; junction bases with no gene match: 6. The CDR3 contains 14 residues. This chain's CDR3 is CASSSTGAGNEQFF. As DNA, the CDR3 is TGTGCCAGCAGTTCTACAGGGGCGGGCAATGAGCAGTTCTTC.

The V call is TRBV7-2, the J call TRBJ2-1; no firm D call. V lost 1 base, J lost 6 bases, and 7 bases lay in between. This CDR3 spans 13 amino acids. Per germline, CDR1 SGHTA and CDR2 FQGNSA. This chain's CDR3 is CASSLVASNEQFF. In nucleotides, the CDR3 is TGTGCCAGCAGCTTAGTTGCCAGCAATGAGCAGTTCTTC.

The rearrangement links TRBV4-1 to TRBJ1-2; unclear D gene. V shed 0 bases and J shed 2 bases, with 4 bases lying between them. The CDR3 loop spans 13 amino acids. Germline assignment: CDR1 MGHRA and CDR2 YSYEKL. The CDR3 protein is CASSQDGNYGYTF. In DNA form, the CDR3 reads TGCGCCAGCAGCCAAGACGGAAACTATGGCTACACCTTC.

The rearrangement joins TRBV20-1 to TRBJ1-2, with 8 positions matching TRBD1. The junction had 12 bases not matched to a gene; V was cut back by 5 bases and J by 7 bases. Germline V gene sequence: CDR1 DFQATT, CDR2 SNEGSKA (reference sequence). This CDR3 comprises 14 residues. The CDR3 region has the DNA TGCAGTGCTGGCCTAATCGGACAGGGTGGTGGCTACACCTTC. It codes for CSAGLIGQGGGYTF.

The V and J genes are TRBV7-2 and TRBJ1-1, with a tentative D call TRBD1 (5 bases). Germline assignment: CDR1 SGHTA and CDR2 FQGNSA. The CDR3 contains 15 residues. The ends were cut back, 7 bases at V and 1 base at J, with 16 bases in the middle. The CDR3 coding sequence is TGTGCCAGCAAACGTGGGGGGGACCCGAACACTGAAGCTTTCTTT. It encodes CASKRGGDPNTEAFF.

Only a few counts were recorded for this clonotype. This chain connects TRBV18 to TRBJ1-1; D is ambiguous. CDR3 size: 11 residues. V was trimmed by 6 bases and J by 3 bases, leaving 5 bases between them. Germline V gene data show CDR1 as KGHSH and CDR2 as LQKENI. The DNA of the CDR3 is TGTGCCAGCTCGTCGGACACTGAAGCTTTCTTT. The encoded protein is CASSSDTEAFF.

This clonotype was seen once. V gene TRBV6-2 or TRBV6-3 combines with J gene TRBJ2-7; a possible D gene is TRBD1 (5 bases). Germline assignment: CDR1 MNHEY and CDR2 SVGEGT. V lost 9 bases to trimming and J lost 7 bases, with 19 bases between them. The CDR3 covers 13 residues. CDR3 sequence (DNA): TGTGCCAGTTGTCCCCAGGGCGTTGGAGAGCAGTACTTC. It yields the protein CASCPQGVGEQYF.